The 14 T cell receptor beta chains listed next were all sequenced from one sample in a study of blood T cell repertoires in COVID-19. Sequencing used immunoSEQ multiplex PCR; TCRdb keeps in-frame clones, though not all of them. The sample has some 490,000 clones, about 88% seen once. The source material was PBMCs or T cells enriched from blood (not recorded which). Receptors were obtained from a woman in her sixties who had recovered from COVID-19.

The rearrangement links TRBV19 to TRBJ2-3; possibly TRBD2 for D (6 bases). The V gene's germline CDR1 is LNHDA and CDR2 SQIVND (reference sequence). The length of the CDR3 is 17 residues. The V end was cut by 1 base, the J end by 2 bases, with 16 bases between. In DNA, the CDR3 is TGTGCCAGTAGTATAGGGGACGGGGGTTGGGACACAGATACGCAGTATTTT. It codes for CASSIGDGGWDTDTQYF.

J is TRBJ1-4 and V is TRBV7-9; D is uncertain. Per germline, CDR1 SEHNR and CDR2 FQNEAQ (reference sequence). V was shortened by 0 bases and J by 8 bases, with 10 bases between the two germline ends. The CDR3 covers 14 residues. Written as DNA, the CDR3 is TGTGCCAGCAGCTTAGCGTCCCAGGCGGAAAAACTGTTTTTT. Translated: CASSLASQAEKLFF.

The chain joins TRBV7-8 to TRBJ2-4; 12 bases match TRBD2. The germline gives CDR1 SGHVS, CDR2 FQNEAQ. This CDR3 region has 19 residues. The junction had 11 bases not matched to a gene; V was cut back by 2 bases and J by 3 bases. CDR3 nucleotide sequence: TGTGCCAGCAGCTTAAACAGGCTAGCGGGGGGGCCGGGCAAAAACATTCAGTACTTC. It is translated as CASSLNRLAGGPGKNIQYF.

The chain recombines TRBV1 with TRBJ2-3; TRBD2, as called in the table, went unchecked against the DNA. TRBV1 is assigned pseudogene status. This CDR3 has 18 residues. CDR3 loop: CTSSGASGGRDPTDTQYF. The CDR3 DNA follows: TGCACCAGCAGTGGCGCCTCGGGGGGGCGGGACCCCACAGATACGCAGTATTTT.

The chain recombines TRBV7-2 with TRBJ2-7; TRBD2 matches at 7 bases. After removal of 2 bases from V and 3 bases from J, the junction contained 7 bases not matched to a gene. The CDR3 totals 15 residues. Per the germline V gene, CDR1 is SGHTA and CDR2 is FQGNSA. This chain's CDR3 is CASSLQASGFYEQYV. The CDR3 region has the DNA TGTGCCAGCAGCTTACAGGCTAGCGGCTTCTACGAGCAGTACGTC.

CDR3 nucleotides: TGCGCCAGCAGCCAGGGGAGCGCTGGAAACACCATATATTTT. It translates to CASSQGSAGNTIYF. V and J are TRBV5-1 and TRBJ1-3; D is possibly TRBD1 (6 bases). Trimming cost V 4 bases and J 2 bases, with 10 bases left between them. The CDR3 is made up of 14 amino acids. Looked up from germline, CDR1 is SGHRS and CDR2 is YFSETQ.

V is TRBV2 and J is TRBJ2-3, with D perhaps matching TRBD2 (7 bases). The CDR3 spans 17 residues. V shed 0 bases and J shed 2 bases, with 15 bases lying between them. Germline CDR1 reads SNHLY; CDR2 reads FYNNEI. The DNA for the CDR3 is TGTGCCAGCAGTGAAGCGCGCGCGGGGGCCCTCACAGATACGCAGTATTTT. This translates into CASSEARAGALTDTQYF. Drawing the rest from reference TRBV2 and TRBJ2-3, the complete variable domain is EPEVTQTPSHQVTQMGQEVILRCVPISNHLYFYWYRQILGQKVEFLVSFYNNEISEKSEIFDDQFSVERPDGSNFTLKIRSTKLEDSAMYFCASSEARAGALTDTQYFGPGTRLTVL.

V and J are TRBV2 and TRBJ1-4, with TRBD1 identical over 8 bases. V trimming: 6 bases; J trimming: 4 bases; junction bases outside the gene matches: 7. The CDR3 consists of 15 residues. Germline lookup yields CDR1 SNHLY and CDR2 FYNNEI. In nucleotides, the CDR3 is TGTGCCAGCAGCCCGGGACAGGTTCTTAATGAAAAACTGTTTTTT. It codes for CASSPGQVLNEKLFF.

The V call is TRBV30, the J call TRBJ2-7; D call uncertain. V shed 4 bases and J shed 1 base, with 17 bases lying between them. The CDR3 is 15 amino acids. Germline CDR1 reads GTSNPN; CDR2 reads SVGIG (reference sequence). The CDR3 DNA sequence: TGTGCCTGGACTCCTGATACGGGTTGGTCCTACGAGCAGTACGTC. Its protein is CAWTPDTGWSYEQYV.

CDR3 in amino acids: CASRRGDNEQFF. The CDR3 DNA reads as TGTGCCAGTCGGCGGGGAGACAATGAGCAGTTCTTC. The gene calls are TRBV12-3 or TRBV12-4 and TRBJ2-1; D may be TRBD2 (6 bases). The V gene lost 9 bases and the J gene lost 5 bases, with 11 bases spanning the gap. This CDR3 is 12 amino acids long.

This chain connects TRBV3-1 (or the pseudogene TRBV3-2) to TRBJ2-1; tentatively, D is TRBD2 (6 bases). Germline CDR1 and CDR2: LGHDT and YNNKEL (reference sequence). V lost 5 bases and J lost 0, with 17 bases in between. The CDR3 runs to 17 residues. Here the CDR3 DNA reads TGTGCCAGCAGCAAGCGGGCCGTTTTAAGCTCCTACAATGAGCAGTTCTTC. This encodes CASSKRAVLSSYNEQFF.

The chain couples TRBV2 to TRBJ1-1; D is unclear. The V gene's germline CDR1 is SNHLY and CDR2 FYNNEI. The CDR3 extends over 12 amino acids. Trimming took off 3 bases at V and 8 bases at J, with 10 bases between the two ends. CDR3 nucleotides: TGTGCCAGCAGTGAGCCCCAGATAGAAGCTTTCTTT. Amino acid sequence: CASSEPQIEAFF.

This chain joins TRBV2 and TRBJ2-1; 8 nucleotides align to TRBD2. The CDR3 loop spans 15 amino acids. The germline gives CDR1 SNHLY, CDR2 FYNNEI. The junction had 11 bases not matched to a gene; V was cut back by 5 bases and J by 8 bases. CDR3 bases: TGTGCCAGCAGTCGCCGACCCAGCGGGGGCGATGAGCAGTTCTTC. Residues: CASSRRPSGGDEQFF.

J is TRBJ2-2 and V is TRBV2; the D gene is possibly TRBD2 (5 bases). This CDR3 spans 15 amino acids. Trimming pared 4 bases from V and 4 bases from J, leaving 13 bases between. The germline V gene has CDR1 SNHLY and CDR2 FYNNEI. DNA for the CDR3: TGTGCCAGCAGTGGGGCGGGCGGAACCACCGGGGAGCTGTTTTTT. It encodes CASSGAGGTTGELFF.